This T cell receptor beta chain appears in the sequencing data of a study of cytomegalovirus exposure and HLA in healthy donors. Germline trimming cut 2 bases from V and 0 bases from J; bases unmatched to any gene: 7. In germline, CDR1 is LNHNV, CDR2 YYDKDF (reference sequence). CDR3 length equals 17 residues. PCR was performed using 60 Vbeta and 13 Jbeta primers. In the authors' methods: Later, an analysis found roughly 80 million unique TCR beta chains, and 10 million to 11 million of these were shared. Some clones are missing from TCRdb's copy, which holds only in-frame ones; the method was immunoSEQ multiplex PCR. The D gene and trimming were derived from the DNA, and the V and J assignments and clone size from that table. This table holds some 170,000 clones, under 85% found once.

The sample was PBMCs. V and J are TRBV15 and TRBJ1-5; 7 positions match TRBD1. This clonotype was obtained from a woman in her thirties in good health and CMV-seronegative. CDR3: CATSRNLGTVSNQPQHF. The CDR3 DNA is TGTGCCACCAGCAGAAATCTTGGGACAGTTAGCAATCAGCCCCAGCATTTT. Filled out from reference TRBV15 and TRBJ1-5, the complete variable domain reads DAMVIQNPRYQVTQFGKPVTLSCSQTLNHNVMYWYQQKSSQAPKLLFHYYDKDFNNEADTPDNFQSRRPNTSFCFLDIRSPGLGDTAMYLCATSRNLGTVSNQPQHFGDGTRLSIL.